The 6 T cell receptor beta chains in this list originate from one sample, sequenced in a study of memory B cells and T cells in multiple sclerosis. This table comes from immunoSEQ multiplex PCR, and its TCRdb copy is limited to in-frame clones, with some not included. This repertoire shows about 14,000 clones, roughly three quarters found once; its top ten account for around 2.3%. Sample: memory (CD45RO+) CD4+ T cells from blood. The receptors were gathered from a human donor with multiple sclerosis.

This clone was seen only a few times. The chain carries TRBV11-2 and TRBJ1-2; 7 positions match TRBD1. The CDR3 consists of 14 residues. V shed 5 bases, J shed 8 bases, and the junction held 11 bases outside the gene matches. From germline, CDR1 is SGHAT and CDR2 FQNNGV. CDR3 amino acids: CASSPGQAAGGYTF. The CDR3 DNA is TGTGCCAGCAGCCCCGGACAGGCGGCGGGGGGCTACACCTTC.

The rearrangement links TRBV30 to TRBJ1-2; TRBD1 matches 8 bases. The CDR3 contains 12 residues. Germline CDR1 GTSNPN, CDR2 SVGIG (reference sequence). J gave up 5 bases and V 8 bases, and 7 bases lay outside the gene matches. The CDR3: CAGWDRSYGYTF. Here the CDR3 DNA reads TGTGCCGGTTGGGACAGGTCATATGGCTACACCTTC.

This chain connects TRBV30 to TRBJ1-2, with 11 nucleotides matching TRBD1. Trimming at V came to 0 bases and at J to 4 bases, leaving 13 bases not matched to a gene. The CDR3 spans 18 residues. The V gene's germline CDR1 is GTSNPN and CDR2 SVGIG (reference sequence). This CDR3 reads CAWSVRVRDRGGAYGYTF. For the CDR3, the DNA is TGTGCCTGGAGTGTACGGGTTCGGGACAGGGGGGGGGCCTATGGCTACACCTTC.

This clone has more than one count but fewer than ten. The sample has other DNA sequences that encode this CDR3 too. The rearrangement uses TRBV6-5 and TRBJ1-6; 8 nucleotides line up with TRBD1. Germline V gene sequence: CDR1 MNHEY, CDR2 SVGAGI. This CDR3 spans 16 amino acids. With V trimmed by 2 bases and J by 0 bases, 0 bases remained unmatched. The CDR3 DNA reads as TGTGCCAGCAGTTACCAGGGGGCCTCCTATAATTCACCCCTCCACTTT. Translated: CASSYQGASYNSPLHF.

In this sample, this clone turned up once. The CDR3 here is CAWSVPGLGGYTF. The CDR3 DNA sequence: TGTGCCTGGAGTGTACCGGGTCTTGGTGGCTACACCTTC. The chain has TRBV30 and TRBJ1-2; D not resolved. V dropped 0 bases and J dropped 7 bases, with 12 bases sitting between them. Per germline, CDR1 GTSNPN and CDR2 SVGIG (reference sequence). The CDR3 spans 13 residues.

J is TRBJ1-5 and V is TRBV6-1, with a weak D call TRBD1 (6 bases). The CDR3 is 16 residues long. The germline CDR1 and CDR2 sequences are MNHNS and SASEGT. Trimming removed 4 bases from V and 2 bases from J, with 15 bases in between. The CDR3 coding sequence is TGTGCCAGCAGTGCAGGGGACGGGCTAGGCAATCAGCCCCAGCATTTT. This sequence encodes CASSAGDGLGNQPQHF.